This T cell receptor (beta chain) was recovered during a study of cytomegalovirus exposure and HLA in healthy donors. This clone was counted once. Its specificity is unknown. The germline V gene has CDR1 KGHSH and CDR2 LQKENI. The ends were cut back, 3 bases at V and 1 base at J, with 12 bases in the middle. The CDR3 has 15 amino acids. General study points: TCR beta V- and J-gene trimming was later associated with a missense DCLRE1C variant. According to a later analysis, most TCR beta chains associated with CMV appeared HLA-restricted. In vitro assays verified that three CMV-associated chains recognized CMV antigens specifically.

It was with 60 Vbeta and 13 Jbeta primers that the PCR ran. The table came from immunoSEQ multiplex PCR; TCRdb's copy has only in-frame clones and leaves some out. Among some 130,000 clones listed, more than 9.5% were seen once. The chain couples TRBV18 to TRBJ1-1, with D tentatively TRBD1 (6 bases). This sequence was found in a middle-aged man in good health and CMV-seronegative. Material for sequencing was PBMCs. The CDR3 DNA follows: TGTGCCAGCTCACCGGGTCAGGGGAAGAACACTGAAGCTTTCTTT. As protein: CASSPGQGKNTEAFF.